This T cell receptor beta chain comes out of a study of T cells in severe cutaneous drug reactions. Overall study results and limits: TRBV12-4 use rose strongly in carbamazepine-induced Stevens-Johnson syndrome or toxic epidermal necrolysis, averaging approximately 32% in blister cells and 4.5% to 6.5% in PBMC.

The CDR3 extends over 15 amino acids. Per the germline V gene, CDR1 is MDHEN and CDR2 is SYDVKM. The donors had carbamazepine-induced Stevens-Johnson syndrome or toxic epidermal necrolysis. Bulk and single-cell libraries used iRepertoire multiplex PCR with TCR subtype-specific primers. Multiplex PCR targeting V, D and J genes made bulk TCR beta libraries. TCRdb re-called the multiplex PCR reads and catalogs CDR3 proteins one per entry, DNA excluded. In total, the table holds about 21,000 distinct CDR3 sequences. In regard to this clonotype: Its antigen is still unknown.

The origin of this receptor is a human donor with toxic epidermal necrolysis, a severe cutaneous drug reaction. The gene calls are TRBV28 and TRBJ1-4; TCRdb indicates TRBD1, and absent DNA this call remains unverified. Sequencing was carried out using PBMCs. This CDR3 reads CASSLVGGKNEKLFF.